This T cell receptor (beta chain) was recovered during a study of shared clonotypes between healthy human individuals. Across the whole study: CD4 naive cells filled three plates per donor, CD4 memory three, CD8 naive two and CD8 memory one.

Sequencing was performed with immunoSEQ multiplex PCR; in TCRdb, only in-frame clones are kept and a portion is missing. Of about 600,000 clones in the sample, around 97% are singletons; the top ten hold roughly 0.055%. As concerns this clone: Its cognate antigen is unknown.

This CDR3 comprises 15 residues. V gave up 2 bases and J gave up 0 bases, with 10 bases separating them. The germline V gene encodes CDR1 SGHAT and CDR2 FQNNGV. Study results and caveats: Rarefaction curves obtained for sorted subsets showed sequencing incomplete despite large depth.

The chain recombines TRBV11-2 with TRBJ1-2, with TRBD1 as a possible D gene (5 bases). The clonotype originates from a woman between 25 and 40 years old in good health. Sequenced material: naive CD4+ T cells sorted from blood. The subset is: CD45RA+ positively selected. The CDR3: CASSLSTGPNYGYTF. The CDR3 nucleotides read TGTGCCAGCAGCTTAAGTACAGGCCCTAACTATGGCTACACCTTC.